One and the same sample provided the 23 T cell receptor beta chains below, sequenced in a study of shared clonotypes between healthy human individuals. Profiled with immunoSEQ multiplex PCR; TCRdb holds only in-frame clones, not every one. The repertoire has 550,000 to 800,000 clones, about 92% of them found once; the top ten carry 30% to 35%. The sequenced material came from memory CD8+ T cells from PBMCs. Subset here: CD45RO+ cells pooled with CCR7-negative TemRA cells. The receptors were sampled from a young man in good health. Some clones in this sample may be carry-over from other donors' samples.

The chain links TRBV7-8 to TRBJ1-5, with TRBD1 as a possible D gene (5 bases). This CDR3 contains 13 residues. The germline CDR1 and CDR2 sequences are SGHVS and FQNEAQ. Trimming took 7 bases from V and 7 from J, leaving 14 bases between them. CDR3 residues: CASTKLGVQPQHF. The CDR3, as DNA: TGTGCCAGCACCAAACTAGGGGTCCAGCCCCAGCATTTT.

This chain connects TRBV7-8 to TRBJ2-7; D might be TRBD2 (5 bases). There are 16 residues in the CDR3. CDR1 and CDR2 from the germline V gene are SGHVS and FQNEAQ. The V end lost 5 bases, the J end lost 0 bases, and 17 bases lay between the germline ends. This CDR3 is CASSTWTATISYEQYF. DNA for the CDR3: TGTGCCAGCAGCACCTGGACTGCAACAATCTCCTACGAGCAGTACTTC.

The chain couples TRBV19 to TRBJ2-7; D gene uncertain. This CDR3 comprises 14 residues. Germline V gives CDR1 LNHDA, CDR2 SQIVND (reference sequence). V lost 1 base and J lost 7, with 14 bases in between. CDR3 residues: CASSIGYEQREQYF. CDR3 in DNA: TGTGCCAGTAGTATAGGATACGAACAGAGAGAGCAGTACTTC. Full variable domain (remainder filled in from reference TRBV19 and TRBJ2-7): DGGITQSPKYLFRKEGQNVTLSCEQNLNHDAMYWYRQDPGQGLRLIYYSQIVNDFQKGDIAEGYSVSREKKESFPLTVTSAQKNPTAFYLCASSIGYEQREQYFGPGTRLTVT.

The rearrangement links TRBV28 to TRBJ1-2; D is uncertain. The germline V gene encodes CDR1 MDHEN and CDR2 SYDVKM. The CDR3 sequence is 13 residues long. Trimming cost V 6 bases and J 4 bases, with 12 bases left between them. CDR3 nucleotide sequence: TGTGCCAGCAGCCCGGACGCCTCCTATGGCTACACCTTC. Translation: CASSPDASYGYTF.

The gene calls are TRBV11-2 and TRBJ2-1; 13 nucleotides match TRBD2. In germline, CDR1 is SGHAT, CDR2 FQNNGV. There are 19 residues in the CDR3. V dropped 4 bases and J dropped 2; count of bases not matched to a gene: 11. Written as DNA, the CDR3 is TGTGCCAGCAGCTACTACAGGGGACTAGCGGGGCAGGCCTACAATGAGCAGTTCTTC. It yields the protein CASSYYRGLAGQAYNEQFF.

In this sample, this clone turned up once. The chain is built from TRBV4-1 and TRBJ1-2, with 7 bases that match TRBD1. With V trimmed by 4 bases and J by 9 bases, 14 bases remained unmatched. The CDR3 totals 15 residues. CDR1 and CDR2 (germline): MGHRA, YSYEKL. The CDR3 sequence: CASSLRGPGKLSYTF. The CDR3 bases are TGCGCCAGCAGCCTTAGGGGGCCAGGGAAACTTAGCTACACCTTC.

V gene TRBV29-1 combines with J gene TRBJ1-2; D not resolved. V shed 0 bases and J shed 5 bases, with 16 bases lying between them. CDR3 length: 15 residues. Germline values: CDR1 SQVTM, CDR2 ANQGSEA. The CDR3 nucleotides are TGCAGCGTTGAAGAAAGACCCCGAATGTTTTATGGCTACACCTTC. This encodes CSVEERPRMFYGYTF.

This clone came up once. V is TRBV25-1 and J is TRBJ1-2; 11 positions match TRBD1. The CDR3 has 15 residues. Germline CDR1 is MGHDK and CDR2 is SYGVNS. The trim removed 10 bases at V and 7 bases at J, leaving 14 bases unmatched. The CDR3 nucleotides read TGTGCCACGAGGGGACAGGGGGTGATTAGTAGTGGCTACACCTTC. Translated, it gives CATRGQGVISSGYTF.

The chain joins TRBV27 to TRBJ2-7, with 7 bases lining up with TRBD2. This CDR3 has 13 amino acids. V lost 2 bases, J lost 8 bases, and 6 bases stayed unmatched. Germline V gene data show CDR1 as MNHEY and CDR2 as SMNVEV (reference sequence). CDR3 sequence (DNA): TGTGCCAGCAGTTTACGGGCTAGCGGCCAGCAGTACTTC. As protein: CASSLRASGQQYF.

This chain links TRBV10-3 with TRBJ2-7, with D uncertain. CDR1 is ENHRY, CDR2 SYGVKD, per germline. The CDR3 length is 16 residues. Trimming removed 4 bases at V and 0 bases at J, with 16 bases between. This chain's CDR3 is CAISASGKELSYEQYF. The CDR3 bases are TGTGCCATCAGTGCCTCGGGCAAGGAACTCTCCTACGAGCAGTACTTC.

This sequence joins TRBV28 and TRBJ2-2, with unresolved D. CDR1 and CDR2 from the germline V gene are MDHEN and SYDVKM. The CDR3 totals 14 residues. Trimming took off 7 bases at V and 7 bases at J, with 16 bases between the two ends. Here the CDR3 reads CASTFDGVYGELFF. For the CDR3, the DNA is TGTGCCAGCACCTTCGATGGGGTTTACGGGGAGCTGTTTTTT.

The V and J genes are TRBV27 and TRBJ2-1; 9 bases agree with TRBD1. CDR1 is MNHEY and CDR2 is SMNVEV in the germline V gene (reference sequence). The CDR3 sequence is 14 residues long. With V trimmed by 6 bases and J by 14 bases, 14 bases remained unmatched. The CDR3 region is CASSYRDRVSVEFF. In DNA form, the CDR3 reads TGTGCCAGCAGCTACCGGGACAGGGTAAGCGTTGAGTTCTTC.

The gene calls are TRBV30 and TRBJ1-2; D call uncertain. The germline CDR1 and CDR2 sequences are GTSNPN and SVGIG (reference sequence). The V end was cut by 0 bases, the J end by 1 base, with 12 bases between. The CDR3 length is 15 residues. DNA of the CDR3: TGTGCCTGGAGTGTAGGACTGATAAATAACTATGGCTACACCTTC. The encoded protein is CAWSVGLINNYGYTF. The whole variable domain, remainder taken from reference TRBV30 and TRBJ1-2, is SQTIHQWPATLVQPVGSPLSLECTVEGTSNPNLYWYRQAAGRGLQLLFYSVGIGQISSEVPQNLSASRPQDRQFILSSKKLLLSDSGFYLCAWSVGLINNYGYTFGSGTRLTVV.

The V and J genes are TRBV19 and TRBJ1-1, with a weak D call TRBD1 (5 bases). V lost 5 bases and J 5 bases, leaving 18 bases between the germline ends. The CDR3 has 15 amino acids. CDR1 LNHDA and CDR2 SQIVND come from the germline V gene (reference sequence). CDR3: CASSSPFWGSTEAFF. CDR3 nucleotide sequence: TGTGCCAGTAGTTCCCCCTTTTGGGGCTCGACTGAAGCTTTCTTT.

The V and J genes are TRBV19 and TRBJ2-7; TRBD1 or TRBD2 may be the D gene (5 bases each). The CDR3 loop spans 16 amino acids. Per the germline V gene, CDR1 is LNHDA and CDR2 is SQIVND (reference sequence). Trimming stripped 5 bases from V and 2 bases from J, with 19 bases between. The CDR3 loop reads CASSSWSGRATYEQYF. CDR3 nucleotides: TGTGCCAGTAGTTCCTGGTCGGGACGAGCGACCTACGAGCAGTACTTC.

This chain joins TRBV19 and TRBJ1-1; D not certain. Trimming left V 1 base short and J 6 bases short, with 6 bases between. CDR1 and CDR2 (germline): LNHDA, SQIVND (reference sequence). The CDR3 is 12 residues long. CDR3 nucleotide sequence: TGTGCCAGTAGTATAGGCCGGGCTGAAGCTTTCTTT. This gives the protein CASSIGRAEAFF.

This chain links TRBV7-9 with TRBJ1-1; the D is unclear. The germline V gene encodes CDR1 SEHNR and CDR2 FQNEAQ (reference sequence). The CDR3 consists of 17 residues. V was cut by 0 bases and J by 2 bases, with 16 bases left in between. The CDR3 region has the DNA TGTGCCAGCAGCTTAGCATTAAGGCAGGAGATTAACACTGAAGCTTTCTTT. It encodes CASSLALRQEINTEAFF.

The genes are TRBV4-3 and TRBJ2-1; no reliable D call. The V and J ends lost 0 bases and 3 bases respectively, with 9 bases between them. The CDR3 contains 15 residues. In germline, CDR1 is LGHNA, CDR2 YSLEER. CDR3 bases: TGCGCCAGCAGCCAAGATCCGATGTACTACAATGAGCAGTTCTTC. This gives the protein CASSQDPMYYNEQFF.

V and J are TRBV6-5 and TRBJ2-7; the D gene is possibly TRBD2 (5 bases). The V gene's germline CDR1 is MNHEY and CDR2 SVGAGI. The V gene lost 7 bases and the J gene lost 5 bases, with 18 bases spanning the gap. CDR3 size: 14 residues. This chain's CDR3 is CASTGKGLRDEQYF. The DNA of the CDR3 is TGTGCCAGCACGGGGAAGGGCCTCCGCGACGAGCAGTACTTC.

In this sample, this clone turned up once. The rearrangement links TRBV6-1 to TRBJ1-2; TRBD1 is a possible D gene (6 bases). Trimming left V 4 bases short and J 7 bases short, with 19 bases between. The germline V gene encodes CDR1 MNHNS and CDR2 SASEGT. The CDR3 consists of 15 residues. The CDR3 nucleotides read TGTGCCAGCAGTGGATGGACAGAGCTACCTATTGGCTACACCTTC. It yields the protein CASSGWTELPIGYTF.

The gene calls are TRBV9 and TRBJ2-7, with 10 bases aligning to TRBD2. The CDR3 covers 16 residues. Germline V gene lookup returns CDR1 SGDLS and CDR2 YYNGEE. The V gene end was trimmed by 0 bases and the J gene end by 4 bases; junction bases not matched to a gene: 7. As DNA, the CDR3 is TGTGCCAGCAGCGTAGAGGGTAGCGGGAGGTTGTACGAGCAGTACTTC. It encodes CASSVEGSGRLYEQYF.

V and J are TRBV6-1 and TRBJ2-7; D may be TRBD2 (6 bases). The length of the CDR3 is 17 residues. Between the trimmed V and J ends, which lost 1 base and 4 bases, there was a span of 20 bases. Germline lookup yields CDR1 MNHNS and CDR2 SASEGT. This CDR3 is CASSEGDLPGLKYEQYF. In nucleotides, the CDR3 is TGTGCCAGCAGTGAAGGGGACTTACCGGGGTTGAAGTACGAGCAGTACTTC.

This rearrangement joins TRBV27 to TRBJ2-3; 7 bases line up with TRBD2. V gave up 4 bases and J gave up 1 base; unmatched junction bases: 5. The CDR3 runs 15 residues. The germline V gene encodes CDR1 MNHEY and CDR2 SMNVEV (reference sequence). DNA for the CDR3: TGTGCCAGCAGTTCGGGGGGTTGGGGCACAGATACGCAGTATTTT. As protein: CASSSGGWGTDTQYF.